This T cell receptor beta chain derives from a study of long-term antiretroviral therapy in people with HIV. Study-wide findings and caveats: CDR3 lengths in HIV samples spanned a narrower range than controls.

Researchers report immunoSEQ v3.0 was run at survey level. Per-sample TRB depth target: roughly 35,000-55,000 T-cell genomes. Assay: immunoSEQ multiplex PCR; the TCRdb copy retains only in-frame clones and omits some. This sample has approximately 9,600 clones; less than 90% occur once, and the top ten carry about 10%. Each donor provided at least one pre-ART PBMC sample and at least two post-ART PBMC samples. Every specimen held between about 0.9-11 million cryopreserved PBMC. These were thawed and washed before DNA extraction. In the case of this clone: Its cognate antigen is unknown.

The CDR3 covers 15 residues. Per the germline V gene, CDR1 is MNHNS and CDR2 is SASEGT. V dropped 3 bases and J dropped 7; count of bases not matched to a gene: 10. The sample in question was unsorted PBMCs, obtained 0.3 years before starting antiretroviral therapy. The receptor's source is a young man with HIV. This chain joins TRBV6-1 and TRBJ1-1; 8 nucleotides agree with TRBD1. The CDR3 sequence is CASSDLFDRGVEAFF. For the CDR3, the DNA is TGTGCCAGCAGTGATCTTTTTGACAGGGGAGTTGAAGCTTTCTTT.